Listed here are 19 T cell receptor beta chains from one sample, sequenced in a study of shared clonotypes between healthy human individuals. The method was immunoSEQ multiplex PCR; TCRdb's version includes in-frame clones alone and lacks a portion of them. The table records about a million clones, approximately 80% of them present only once. The material sequenced was memory CD4+ T cells from PBMCs. As for subset: CD45RA-negative fraction. These receptors were obtained from a man between 18 and 29 years old in good health. Some clones in this sample may be carry-over from other donors' samples.

The table lists this clone with a count of one. CDR3 nucleotides: TGTGCCAGCAGTTACAATAAATCTAGAAAGACCTATGGCTACACCTTC. It encodes CASSYNKSRKTYGYTF. The chain carries TRBV6-8 and TRBJ1-2; unclear D gene. CDR1 is MNHGY and CDR2 is SAAAGT in the germline V gene. V gave up 2 bases and J gave up 4 bases, with 17 bases separating them. CDR3 length: 16 residues.

This clone was observed a few times. Other DNA sequences within the sample encode an identical CDR3. This chain links TRBV18 with TRBJ2-1, with 9 positions matching TRBD2. Per germline, CDR1 KGHSH and CDR2 LQKENI. The CDR3 runs 14 residues. Trimming removed 1 base from V and 5 bases from J; junction bases left unmatched: 0. The CDR3: CASSPRLADNEQFF. In DNA form, the CDR3 reads TGTGCCAGCTCACCACGACTAGCGGACAATGAGCAGTTCTTC.

The chain carries TRBV28 and TRBJ2-7, with D unresolved. Germline assignment: CDR1 MDHEN and CDR2 SYDVKM. The CDR3 totals 12 residues. Between the trimmed V and J ends, which lost 0 bases and 5 bases, there was a span of 5 bases. The CDR3 loop is CASSLWGHEQYF. CDR3 nucleotide sequence: TGTGCCAGCAGTTTATGGGGCCACGAGCAGTACTTC.

This chain joins TRBV6-5 and TRBJ1-2, with D perhaps matching TRBD1 (5 bases). CDR1 is MNHEY, CDR2 SVGAGI, per germline. Trimming removed 0 bases from V and 4 bases from J, with 9 bases in between. This CDR3 is 14 amino acids long. CDR3 protein: CASSYSWGGYGYTF. The CDR3 DNA reads as TGTGCCAGCAGTTACTCTTGGGGGGGCTATGGCTACACCTTC.

V and J are TRBV4-1 and TRBJ2-7; tentatively, D is TRBD1 or TRBD2 (7 bases each). Germline CDR1 MGHRA, CDR2 YSYEKL. Trimming removed 4 bases at V and 2 bases at J, with 12 bases between. The CDR3 extends over 14 amino acids. CDR3 sequence (DNA): TGCGCCAGCAGCCTCCAGGGGGGGCCCTACGAGCAGTACTTC. As protein: CASSLQGGPYEQYF.

The rearrangement joins TRBV7-2 to TRBJ2-1, with 8 bases fitting TRBD2. The junction had 13 bases not matched to a gene; V was cut back by 5 bases and J by 7 bases. The germline V gene has CDR1 SGHTA and CDR2 FQGNSA. The CDR3 spans 16 residues. In DNA, the CDR3 is TGTGCCAGCAGCCCACCGGGACTAGTGGTAGTTAATGAGCAGTTCTTC. It is translated as CASSPPGLVVVNEQFF.

J is TRBJ2-1 and V is TRBV29-1, with D hard to call. CDR1 and CDR2 (germline): SQVTM, ANQGSEA. The CDR3 is 14 amino acids. Deletions cut 4 bases from V and 7 bases from J, with 17 bases between. CDR3 residues: CSVVPSMVGNEQFF. CDR3 in DNA: TGCAGCGTTGTTCCCTCTATGGTCGGGAATGAGCAGTTCTTC.

The J gene is TRBJ2-7, the V gene TRBV14; D perhaps matches TRBD2 (5 bases). CDR3 length: 14 residues. Deletions cut 1 base from V and 3 bases from J, with 10 bases between. From germline, CDR1 is SGHDN and CDR2 FVKESK. The CDR3: CASSQVSGNYEQYF. CDR3 DNA: TGTGCCAGCAGCCAAGTCTCCGGGAACTACGAGCAGTACTTC.

Only a few counts were recorded for this clone. The J gene is TRBJ2-3, the V gene TRBV27, with 9 bases that match TRBD2. Germline CDR1 and CDR2: MNHEY and SMNVEV (reference sequence). This CDR3 has 16 residues. The trim removed 7 bases at V and 10 bases at J, leaving 18 bases unmatched. CDR3 in amino acids: CASIPGGGRAPMAQYF. The CDR3 DNA reads TGTGCCAGCATTCCTGGGGGCGGGAGGGCCCCTATGGCGCAGTATTTT.

This chain joins TRBV9 and TRBJ1-1; D gene uncertain. CDR1 is SGDLS and CDR2 is YYNGEE in the germline V gene. The CDR3 consists of 12 residues. Trimming stripped 3 bases from V and 0 bases from J, with 3 bases between. In DNA form, the CDR3 reads TGTGCCAGCAGCGGTATGAACACTGAAGCTTTCTTT. Encoded protein: CASSGMNTEAFF.

This clone has a handful of counts. The chain is built from TRBV5-1 and TRBJ1-2; a weak D match, TRBD1 (6 bases). V gave up 4 bases and J gave up 7 bases, with 14 bases separating them. Germline CDR1 is SGHRS and CDR2 is YFSETQ. This CDR3 has 13 residues. This CDR3 is CASSVQQGSGYTF. The CDR3 coding sequence is TGCGCCAGCAGCGTTCAACAGGGAAGTGGCTACACCTTC.

V usage is TRBV11-3 and J usage is TRBJ2-7; 7 bases agree with TRBD1. The CDR3 extends over 15 amino acids. J was trimmed by 1 base and V by 1 base; bases with no gene match: 4. Germline loops: CDR1 SGHNT, CDR2 YENEEA. The DNA for the CDR3 is TGTGCCAGCAGCTTAGGCCCAGGGGGTTCCTACGAGCAGTACTTC. This sequence encodes CASSLGPGGSYEQYF.

This clone was recorded a few times. The chain has TRBV5-5 and TRBJ2-3; D not certain. The length of the CDR3 is 14 residues. Germline-derived CDR1 and CDR2 are SGHKS and YYEKEE (reference sequence). With 0 bases removed from V and 0 bases from J, the gap between germline ends came to 5 bases. The CDR3 DNA is TGTGCCAGCAGCTTGGATTCTAGCACAGATACGCAGTATTTT. It encodes CASSLDSSTDTQYF.

This clone was observed a single time. This sequence joins TRBV6-1 and TRBJ2-7; 8 bases fit TRBD1. CDR1 MNHNS and CDR2 SASEGT come from the germline V gene. CDR3 length: 14 amino acids. The junction had 4 bases not matched to a gene; V was cut back by 6 bases and J by 0 bases. The chain's CDR3 is CASRKTGDSYEQYF. The CDR3 coding sequence is TGTGCCAGCAGGAAGACAGGGGACTCCTACGAGCAGTACTTC.

The gene calls are TRBV30 and TRBJ1-6, with D perhaps TRBD1 (5 bases). The CDR3 loop spans 15 amino acids. Trimming cost V 3 bases and J 3 bases, with 12 bases left between them. The germline CDR1 and CDR2 sequences are GTSNPN and SVGIG (reference sequence). DNA for the CDR3: TGTGCCTGGAGACTACAGGAGCTCTATAATTCACCCCTCCACTTT. This codes for CAWRLQELYNSPLHF.

This sequence joins TRBV18 and TRBJ2-7, with 8 bases matching TRBD1. The CDR3 contains 13 residues. Germline CDR1 KGHSH, CDR2 LQKENI. The ends lost 3 bases at V and 3 bases at J; junction bases unmatched: 1. The CDR3 bases are TGTGCCAGCTCACCGACAGGGGTCTACGAGCAGTACTTC. Protein: CASSPTGVYEQYF.

This chain uses TRBV28 with TRBJ2-1; no definite D call. From germline, CDR1 is MDHEN and CDR2 SYDVKM. The V end lost 3 bases, the J end lost 1 base, and 10 bases lay between the germline ends. The CDR3 loop spans 15 amino acids. The CDR3 protein is CASSLDWGSYNEQFF. The CDR3 nucleotides are TGTGCCAGCAGTTTGGATTGGGGATCCTACAATGAGCAGTTCTTC.

The chain couples TRBV19 to TRBJ2-3; unclear D gene. CDR1 is LNHDA and CDR2 is SQIVND in the germline V gene (reference sequence). CDR3 size: 14 residues. The V and J ends lost 5 bases and 2 bases respectively, with 11 bases between them. CDR3 residues: CASSPLRYTDTQYF. DNA of the CDR3: TGTGCCAGTAGTCCTTTACGCTACACAGATACGCAGTATTTT.

This clone was recorded at least ten times. CDR3 protein: CASSPPRGARTYTF. The DNA for the CDR3 is TGTGCCAGTAGTCCACCCCGAGGGGCCCGGACCTACACCTTC. The chain uses TRBV19 and TRBJ1-2, with a weak D call TRBD1 (5 bases). The germline V gene has CDR1 LNHDA and CDR2 SQIVND (reference sequence). V lost 5 bases, J lost 10 bases, and 20 bases lay in between. The CDR3 totals 14 residues.